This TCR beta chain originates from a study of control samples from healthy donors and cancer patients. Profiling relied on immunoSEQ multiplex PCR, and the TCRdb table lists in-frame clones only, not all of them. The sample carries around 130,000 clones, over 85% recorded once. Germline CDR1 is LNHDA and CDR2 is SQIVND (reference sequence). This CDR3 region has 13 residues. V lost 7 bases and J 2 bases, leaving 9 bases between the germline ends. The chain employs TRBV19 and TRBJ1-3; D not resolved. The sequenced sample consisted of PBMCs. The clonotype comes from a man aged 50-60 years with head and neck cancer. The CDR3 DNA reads TGTGCCAGTACTGAGGGCCCTGGAAACACCATATATTTT. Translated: CASTEGPGNTIYF. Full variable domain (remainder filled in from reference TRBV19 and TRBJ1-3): DGGITQSPKYLFRKEGQNVTLSCEQNLNHDAMYWYRQDPGQGLRLIYYSQIVNDFQKGDIAEGYSVSREKKESFPLTVTSAQKNPTAFYLCASTEGPGNTIYFGEGSWLTVV.